This T cell receptor (beta chain) was recorded in a study of cytomegalovirus exposure and HLA in healthy donors. PCR amplification relied on 60 Vbeta primers (plus 13 Jbeta primers). Sequencing was performed with immunoSEQ multiplex PCR; in TCRdb, only in-frame clones are kept and a portion is missing. The repertoire holds about 94,000 clones, roughly 79% seen once, with 3.8% in the top ten. This CDR3 region has 15 residues. Germline V gene lookup returns CDR1 GTSNPN and CDR2 SVGIG (reference sequence). Concerning this clone itself: Compared with germline, one end of the junction differs, possibly owing to a read error.

Everyone who donated was a healthy bone marrow donor. The rearrangement uses TRBV30 and TRBJ1-2; D perhaps matches TRBD1 (6 bases). This receptor was obtained from a middle-aged woman in good health and CMV-seronegative. Source material: PBMCs. The CDR3 region is CAWSAKDRANYGYPF. CDR3 in DNA: TGTGCCTGGAGTGCCAAGGACAGAGCTAACTATGGCTACCCCTTC. The whole variable domain, filled in from reference TRBV30 and TRBJ1-2, reads SQTIHQWPATLVQPVGSPLSLECTVEGTSNPNLYWYRQAAGRGLQLLFYSVGIGQISSEVPQNLSASRPQDRQFILSSKKLLLSDSGFYLCAWSAKDRANYGYPFGSGTRLTVV.